This entry is about one TCR beta chain. Antigen unknown. Treatment meaning: approximately nine-day PBMC culture with coronavirus spike peptide pools or control peptides (ViraFEST assay). Cultured CD4+ T-cell DNA underwent Oncomine TCR Beta short-read sequencing. One entry per CDR3 protein, called by TCRdb with MiXCR from the PCR reads. The sample has more than 15,000 distinct CDR3 sequences; just under 45% are singletons. The germline V gene encodes CDR1 DFQATT and CDR2 SNEGSKA (reference sequence). This CDR3 comprises 15 residues. Trimming took 3 bases from V and 6 from J; bases not matched to a gene: 6. These data belong to a study of vaccination and CD4 T cells after COVID-19. About the research overall: Post-COVID samples had a sampling time that fell a median around 100 days after diagnosis (range 35 to 161). Spike peptides, overlapping and drawn from SARS-CoV-2, HCoV-NL63, HCoV-OC43 and HCoV-229E, were used to stimulate cells. Study-wide results and limits: The study sampled relatively few convalescent patients and omitted early post-infection timepoints.

This receptor was taken from a human donor who had recovered from COVID-19. Sequencing was carried out using CD4+ T cells from blood, cultured in vitro. The chain joins TRBV20-1 to TRBJ2-1, with 12 bases fitting TRBD2. The CDR3: CSASPGTSGRNEQFF. CDR3 nucleotides: TGCAGTGCTAGCCCCGGGACTAGCGGGCGCAATGAGCAGTTCTTC.